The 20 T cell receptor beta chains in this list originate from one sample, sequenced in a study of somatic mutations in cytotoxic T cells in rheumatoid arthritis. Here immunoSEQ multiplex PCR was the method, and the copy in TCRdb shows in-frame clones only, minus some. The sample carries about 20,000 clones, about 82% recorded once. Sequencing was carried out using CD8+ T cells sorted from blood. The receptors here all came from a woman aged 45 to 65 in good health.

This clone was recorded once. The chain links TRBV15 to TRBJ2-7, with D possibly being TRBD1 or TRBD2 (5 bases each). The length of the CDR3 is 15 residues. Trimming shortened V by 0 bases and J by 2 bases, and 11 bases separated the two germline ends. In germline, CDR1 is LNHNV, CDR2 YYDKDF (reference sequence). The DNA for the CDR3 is TGTGCCACCAGCAGAGAGTCGAGGGGCCCCTACGAGCAGTACGTC. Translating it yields CATSRESRGPYEQYV.

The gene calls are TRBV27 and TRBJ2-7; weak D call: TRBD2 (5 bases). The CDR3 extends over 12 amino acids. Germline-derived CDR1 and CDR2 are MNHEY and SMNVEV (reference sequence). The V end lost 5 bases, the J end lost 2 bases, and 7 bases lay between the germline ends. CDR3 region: CASSLGTYEQYF. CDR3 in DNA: TGTGCCAGCAGTCTCGGGACCTACGAGCAGTACTTC.

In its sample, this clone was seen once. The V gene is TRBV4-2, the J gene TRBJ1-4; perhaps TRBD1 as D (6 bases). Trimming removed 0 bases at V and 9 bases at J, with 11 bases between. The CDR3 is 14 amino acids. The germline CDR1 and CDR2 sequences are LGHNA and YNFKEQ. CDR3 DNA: TGTGCCAGCAGCCAAGATCGTACAGGGCAAAAACTGTTTTTT. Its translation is CASSQDRTGQKLFF.

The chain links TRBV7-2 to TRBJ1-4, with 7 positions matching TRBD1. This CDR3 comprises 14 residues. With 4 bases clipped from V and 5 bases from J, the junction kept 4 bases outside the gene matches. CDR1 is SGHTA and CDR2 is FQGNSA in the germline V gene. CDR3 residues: CASSSTGLNEKLFF. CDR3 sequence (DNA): TGTGCCAGCAGCTCGACAGGGTTGAATGAAAAACTGTTTTTT.

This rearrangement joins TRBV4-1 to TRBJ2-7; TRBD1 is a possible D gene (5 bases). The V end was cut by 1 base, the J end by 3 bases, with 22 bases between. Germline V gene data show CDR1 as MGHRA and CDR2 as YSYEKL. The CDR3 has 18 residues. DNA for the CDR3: TGCGCCAGCAGCCAAGGGACCCCTGACAGCCTACTGCACTACGAGCAGTACTTC. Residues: CASSQGTPDSLLHYEQYF.

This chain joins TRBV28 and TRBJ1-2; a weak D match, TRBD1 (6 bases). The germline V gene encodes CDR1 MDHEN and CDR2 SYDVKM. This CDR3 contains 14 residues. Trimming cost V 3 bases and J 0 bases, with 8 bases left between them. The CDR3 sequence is CASSLRGSNYGYTF. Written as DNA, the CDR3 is TGTGCCAGCAGTTTGAGGGGGTCTAACTATGGCTACACCTTC.

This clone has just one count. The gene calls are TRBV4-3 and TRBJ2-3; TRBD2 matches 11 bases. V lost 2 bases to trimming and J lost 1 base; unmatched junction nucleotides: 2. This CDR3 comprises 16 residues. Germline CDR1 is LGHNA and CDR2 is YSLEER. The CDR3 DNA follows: TGCGCCAGCAGCCAAATAGCGGGGGGGGGCACAGATACGCAGTATTTT. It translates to CASSQIAGGGTDTQYF.

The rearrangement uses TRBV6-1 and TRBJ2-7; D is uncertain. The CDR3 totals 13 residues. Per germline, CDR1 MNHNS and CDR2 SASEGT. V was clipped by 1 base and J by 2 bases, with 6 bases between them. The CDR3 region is CASSEGPTYEQYV. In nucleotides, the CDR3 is TGTGCCAGCAGTGAAGGACCGACCTACGAGCAGTACGTC.

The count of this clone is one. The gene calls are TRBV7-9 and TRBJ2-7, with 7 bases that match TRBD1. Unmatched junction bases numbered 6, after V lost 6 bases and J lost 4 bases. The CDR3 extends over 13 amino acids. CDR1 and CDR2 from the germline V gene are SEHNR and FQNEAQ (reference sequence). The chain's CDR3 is CASRATGEYEQYF. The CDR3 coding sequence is TGTGCCAGCAGAGCCACAGGGGAATACGAGCAGTACTTC.

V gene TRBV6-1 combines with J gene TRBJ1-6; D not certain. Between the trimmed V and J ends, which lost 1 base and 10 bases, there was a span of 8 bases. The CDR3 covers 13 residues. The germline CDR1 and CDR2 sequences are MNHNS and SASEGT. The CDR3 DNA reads TGTGCCAGCAGTGAAGATAGTTGGTCACCCCTCCACTTT. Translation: CASSEDSWSPLHF.

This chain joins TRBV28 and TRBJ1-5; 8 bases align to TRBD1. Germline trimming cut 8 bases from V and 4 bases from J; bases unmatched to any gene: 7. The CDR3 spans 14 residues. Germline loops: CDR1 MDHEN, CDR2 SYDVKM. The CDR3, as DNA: TGTGCCAGCGGAGACAGGGGTCATAATCAGCCCCAGCATTTT. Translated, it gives CASGDRGHNQPQHF.

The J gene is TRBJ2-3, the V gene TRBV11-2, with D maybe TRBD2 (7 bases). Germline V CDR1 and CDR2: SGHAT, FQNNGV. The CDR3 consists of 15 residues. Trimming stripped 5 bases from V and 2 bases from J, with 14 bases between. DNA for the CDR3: TGTGCCAGCAGCCGGGGGGCGGGGTCCACAGATACGCAGTATTTT. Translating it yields CASSRGAGSTDTQYF.

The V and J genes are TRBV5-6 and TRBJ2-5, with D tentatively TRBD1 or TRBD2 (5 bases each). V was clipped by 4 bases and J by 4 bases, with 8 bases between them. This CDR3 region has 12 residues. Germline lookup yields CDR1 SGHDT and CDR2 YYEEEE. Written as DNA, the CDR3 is TGTGCCAGCAGCCGGGGCTTAGAGACCCAGTACTTC. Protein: CASSRGLETQYF.

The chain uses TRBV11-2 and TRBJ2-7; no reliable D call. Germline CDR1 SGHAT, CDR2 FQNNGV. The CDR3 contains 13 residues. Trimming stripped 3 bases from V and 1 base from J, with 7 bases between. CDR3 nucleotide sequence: TGTGCCAGCAGCTTGAGTCTTTCCTACGAGCAGTACGTC. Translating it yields CASSLSLSYEQYV.

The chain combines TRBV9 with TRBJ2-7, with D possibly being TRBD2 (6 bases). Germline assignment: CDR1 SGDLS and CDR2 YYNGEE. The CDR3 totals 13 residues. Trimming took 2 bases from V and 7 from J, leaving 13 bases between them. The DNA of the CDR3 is TGTGCCAGCAGCGTTGGAGGGTCCGAGGAGCAGTACTTC. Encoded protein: CASSVGGSEEQYF.

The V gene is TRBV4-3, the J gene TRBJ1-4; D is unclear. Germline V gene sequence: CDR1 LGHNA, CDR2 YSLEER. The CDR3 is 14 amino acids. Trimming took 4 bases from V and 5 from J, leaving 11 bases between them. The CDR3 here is CASSLRLVNEKLFF. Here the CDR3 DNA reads TGCGCCAGCAGCCTGAGGCTGGTAAATGAAAAACTGTTTTTT.

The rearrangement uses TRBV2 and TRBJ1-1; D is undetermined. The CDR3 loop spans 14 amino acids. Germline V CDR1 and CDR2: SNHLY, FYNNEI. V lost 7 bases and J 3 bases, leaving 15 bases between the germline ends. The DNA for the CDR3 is TGTGCCAGCATGACCTGGAACCGGGACACTGAAGCTTTCTTT. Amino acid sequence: CASMTWNRDTEAFF.

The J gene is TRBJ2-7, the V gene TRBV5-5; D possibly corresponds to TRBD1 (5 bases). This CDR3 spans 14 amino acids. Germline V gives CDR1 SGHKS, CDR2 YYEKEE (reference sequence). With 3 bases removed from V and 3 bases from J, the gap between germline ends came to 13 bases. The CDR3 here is CASSYDRRDYEQYV. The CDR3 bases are TGTGCCAGCAGCTACGACAGAAGGGACTACGAGCAGTACGTC.

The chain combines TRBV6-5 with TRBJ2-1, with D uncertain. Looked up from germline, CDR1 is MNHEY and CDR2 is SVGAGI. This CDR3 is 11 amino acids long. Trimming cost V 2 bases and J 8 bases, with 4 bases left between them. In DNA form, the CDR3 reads TGTGCCAGCAGTTACGCGGATGAGCAGTTCTTC. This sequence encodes CASSYADEQFF.

The CDR3 sequence: CASSGTWDRGLTTDTQYF. The DNA of the CDR3 is TGTGCCAGCAGCGGTACCTGGGACAGGGGGCTTACGACAGATACGCAGTATTTT. The J gene is TRBJ2-3, the V gene TRBV25-1; 12 bases agree with TRBD1. The CDR3 loop spans 18 amino acids. Looked up from germline, CDR1 is MGHDK and CDR2 is SYGVNS. The V and J ends lost 6 bases and 3 bases, in that order; junction bases with no gene match: 13.